This entry lists 21 T cell receptor beta chains sequenced from one sample in a study of cytomegalovirus exposure and HLA in healthy donors. The PCR used 60 Vbeta and 13 Jbeta primers. Some clones are missing from TCRdb's copy, which holds only in-frame ones; the method was immunoSEQ multiplex PCR. The sample lists some 150,000 clones; more than 80% were seen once. Sequencing was done on a sample of PBMCs. The source is a young woman in good health and CMV-seropositive.

The chain joins TRBV11-2 to TRBJ1-1, with 8 bases that match TRBD1. V dropped 3 bases and J dropped 5; count of bases not matched to a gene: 17. The CDR3 extends over 18 amino acids. The germline V gene has CDR1 SGHAT and CDR2 FQNNGV. The CDR3, as DNA: TGTGCCAGCAGCTTGGGGCGGATAACTACAGGGGGGAGGACTGAAGCTTTCTTT. Encoded protein: CASSLGRITTGGRTEAFF.

The V and J genes are TRBV4-3 and TRBJ2-1; 9 bases line up with TRBD2. The CDR3 loop spans 14 amino acids. After removal of 1 base from V and 10 bases from J, the junction contained 5 bases not matched to a gene. The V gene's germline CDR1 is LGHNA and CDR2 YSLEER. CDR3 nucleotides: TGCGCCAGCAGCCAAGGGAATAGCGGGGGAGAGCAGTTCTTC. It codes for CASSQGNSGGEQFF.

The chain joins TRBV10-3 to TRBJ2-3, with 14 bases aligning to TRBD2. The CDR3 consists of 15 residues. Germline-derived CDR1 and CDR2 are ENHRY and SYGVKD. The ends lost 6 bases at V and 6 bases at J; junction bases unmatched: 5. The CDR3 DNA follows: TGTGCCATCAGGGGGACTAGCGGGGGCAGGGATACGCAGTATTTT. Protein: CAIRGTSGGRDTQYF.

The genes are TRBV4-3 and TRBJ2-5; TRBD2 matches at 8 bases. Per the germline V gene, CDR1 is LGHNA and CDR2 is YSLEER. This CDR3 spans 15 amino acids. Trimming at V came to 0 bases and at J to 4 bases, leaving 4 bases not matched to a gene. The CDR3 DNA reads as TGCGCCAGCAGCCAAGAGACGGGGGGGGCAGAGACCCAGTACTTC. It is translated as CASSQETGGAETQYF.

The rearrangement links TRBV27 to TRBJ2-7, with 10 bases lining up with TRBD1. Germline CDR1 MNHEY, CDR2 SMNVEV (reference sequence). The V and J ends lost 7 bases and 6 bases, in that order; junction bases with no gene match: 12. This CDR3 has 15 residues. The CDR3 DNA reads TGTGCCAGCACCTTTACCGGGACAGGGGTCCGCGAGCAGTACTTC. Its translation: CASTFTGTGVREQYF.

In this sample, this clone turned up once. The V call is TRBV7-2, the J call TRBJ1-1; 10 nucleotides agree with TRBD1. V was pared by 4 bases and J by 7 bases, with 9 bases of the junction left unmatched. The germline V gene has CDR1 SGHTA and CDR2 FQGNSA. There are 15 residues in the CDR3. The CDR3 DNA reads as TGTGCCAGCAGCTCACGGCTGGACAGGGGGGTTGAAGCTTTCTTT. Translating gives CASSSRLDRGVEAFF.

The V and J genes are TRBV11-3 and TRBJ2-1, with TRBD1 identical over 12 bases. Germline V gene data show CDR1 as SGHNT and CDR2 as YENEEA. The J segment lost 5 bases and the V segment lost 1 base, leaving 3 bases of the junction unmatched. The CDR3 has 16 residues. The CDR3 here is CASSLGGTGGHNEQFF. As DNA, the CDR3 is TGTGCCAGCAGCTTAGGGGGGACAGGGGGCCACAATGAGCAGTTCTTC.

This chain uses TRBV11-2 with TRBJ1-1; D is unclear. V gave up 5 bases and J gave up 2 bases, with 3 bases separating them. The CDR3 length is 11 residues. Germline values: CDR1 SGHAT, CDR2 FQNNGV. The CDR3 nucleotides are TGTGCCAGCAGCCAAAACACTGAAGCTTTCTTT. It codes for CASSQNTEAFF. Looking up the rest from reference TRBV11-2 and TRBJ1-1 gives the full variable domain: EAGVAQSPRYKIIEKRQSVAFWCNPISGHATLYWYQQILGQGPKLLIQFQNNGVVDDSQLPKDRFSAERLKGVDSTLKIQPAKLEDSAVYLCASSQNTEAFFGQGTRLTVV.

The J gene is TRBJ1-1, the V gene TRBV5-4; TRBD1 matches 9 bases. This CDR3 is 14 amino acids long. The germline gives CDR1 SGHNT, CDR2 YYREEE (reference sequence). The trim removed 5 bases at V and 3 bases at J, leaving 5 bases unmatched. The CDR3 coding sequence is TGTGCCAGCAGATCCCGGGACAGGGACACTGAAGCTTTCTTT. Protein product: CASRSRDRDTEAFF. The entire variable domain, with the rest obtained from reference TRBV5-4 and TRBJ1-1, is as follows: ETGVTQSPTHLIKTRGQQVTLRCSSQSGHNTVSWYQQALGQGPQFIFQYYREEENGRGNFPPRFSGLQFPNYSSELNVNALELDDSALYLCASRSRDRDTEAFFGQGTRLTVV.

The genes are TRBV27 and TRBJ2-1; D ambiguous. The length of the CDR3 is 14 residues. V lost 3 bases to trimming and J lost 5 bases, with 11 bases between them. The germline V gene encodes CDR1 MNHEY and CDR2 SMNVEV (reference sequence). CDR3 sequence (DNA): TGTGCCAGCAGTTTTTTTTTGGCTGACAATGAGCAGTTCTTC. Translating gives CASSFFLADNEQFF.

The chain carries TRBV7-6 and TRBJ2-6; no clear D gene. Germline-derived CDR1 and CDR2 are SGHVS and FNYEAQ. The CDR3 length is 17 residues. Trimming pared 5 bases from V and 0 bases from J, leaving 14 bases between. CDR3 protein: CASSPRSSDSGANVLTF. DNA of the CDR3: TGTGCCAGCAGCCCCCGGAGCAGCGACTCTGGGGCCAACGTCCTGACTTTC.

The rearrangement uses TRBV9 and TRBJ1-6, with 7 bases fitting TRBD1. The CDR3 runs 14 residues. The junction had 2 bases not matched to a gene; V was cut back by 4 bases and J by 4 bases. CDR1 and CDR2 from the germline V gene are SGDLS and YYNGEE. The CDR3 bases are TGTGCCAGCAGCCGGGACAGTTATAATTCACCCCTCCACTTT. It is translated as CASSRDSYNSPLHF.

The chain uses TRBV5-4 and TRBJ2-5; the D is unclear. Germline CDR1 reads SGHNT; CDR2 reads YYREEE (reference sequence). V was trimmed by 4 bases and J by 3 bases, leaving 16 bases between them. The CDR3 spans 15 residues. The CDR3 nucleotides are TGTGCCAGCAGCCTACCCGGTTACGTAGAAGAGACCCAGTACTTC. It yields the protein CASSLPGYVEETQYF.

The V gene is TRBV19, the J gene TRBJ2-7; 8 nucleotides line up with TRBD1. CDR1 and CDR2 from the germline V gene are LNHDA and SQIVND (reference sequence). The CDR3 runs to 13 residues. The V gene end was trimmed by 9 bases and the J gene end by 4 bases; junction bases not matched to a gene: 8. The CDR3 is CASAGTGEYEQYF. The DNA of the CDR3 is TGTGCCAGCGCCGGGACAGGAGAATACGAGCAGTACTTC.

CDR3 in DNA: TGTGCCAGTAGCCATTTCACAGGGCCTCCCTCTGGAAACACCATATATTTT. Its protein product is CASSHFTGPPSGNTIYF. The chain has TRBV19 and TRBJ1-3; tentative D call: TRBD1 (6 bases). The germline V and J ends were trimmed by 6 bases and 0 bases, with 18 bases remaining between them. The CDR3 has 17 amino acids. The germline V gene encodes CDR1 LNHDA and CDR2 SQIVND (reference sequence).

The chain joins TRBV30 to TRBJ2-7; 9 bases fit TRBD1. Germline V lookup: CDR1 GTSNPN, CDR2 SVGIG (reference sequence). This CDR3 is 14 amino acids long. With V trimmed by 4 bases and J by 3 bases, 7 bases remained unmatched. This chain's CDR3 is CAWNRGRGGYEQYF. DNA for the CDR3: TGTGCCTGGAACAGGGGGCGGGGCGGCTACGAGCAGTACTTC.

The rearrangement links TRBV6-5 to TRBJ1-6; D ambiguous. V lost 0 bases and J lost 0, with 3 bases in between. The CDR3 is 15 residues long. The germline gives CDR1 MNHEY, CDR2 SVGAGI. As DNA, the CDR3 is TGTGCCAGCAGTTACTCGAGCTCCTATAATTCACCCCTCCACTTT. Translating it yields CASSYSSSYNSPLHF.

The chain joins TRBV12-5 to TRBJ2-2; TRBD2 is a possible D gene (6 bases). Trimming took off 6 bases at V and 0 bases at J, with 20 bases between the two ends. Germline V gene lookup returns CDR1 LGHNT and CDR2 FRNRAP. This CDR3 has 18 residues. This chain's CDR3 is CASGLNRGTTSNTGELFF. CDR3 bases: TGTGCTAGTGGGCTTAACCGGGGGACCACCTCGAACACCGGGGAGCTGTTTTTT.

The chain couples TRBV30 to TRBJ2-6, with D possibly being TRBD2 (7 bases). Per germline, CDR1 GTSNPN and CDR2 SVGIG (reference sequence). V shed 4 bases and J shed 4 bases, with 11 bases lying between them. The CDR3 sequence is 14 residues long. The CDR3 bases are TGTGCCTGGACGGGGGGCGGGGGGGCCAACGTCCTGACTTTC. Its translation: CAWTGGGGANVLTF.

The gene calls are TRBV5-1 and TRBJ2-1; 12 bases map to TRBD2. V lost 0 bases to trimming and J lost 2 bases; unmatched junction nucleotides: 6. CDR3 length equals 18 residues. Germline CDR1 SGHRS, CDR2 YFSETQ. The CDR3 protein is CASSLDLLAGGPYNEQFF. The CDR3 DNA sequence: TGCGCCAGCAGCTTGGACCTACTAGCGGGGGGTCCCTACAATGAGCAGTTCTTC.

The chain couples TRBV6-5 to TRBJ1-2; D unresolved. CDR3 length: 15 amino acids. Germline V gene lookup returns CDR1 MNHEY and CDR2 SVGAGI. V was shortened by 6 bases and J by 5 bases, with 19 bases between the two germline ends. CDR3 sequence (DNA): TGTGCCAGCAGATACGCCCAATCAGATGTATATGGCTACACCTTC. It is translated as CASRYAQSDVYGYTF.